This record looks at one T cell receptor (beta chain) sequence and its context. Primed by a sample-barcoded 5' primer and a J-beta primer mix, a second PCR proceeded for 7 to 11 cycles. A single record per CDR3 protein comes from TCRdb applying MiXCR to the 5' RACE reads. The data contain some 850,000 distinct CDR3 sequences, 25% to 30% of them singletons. The data stem from a study of blood T cells in healthy people across ages. These data also formed part of another study, on T cells of mothers and their children.

The sample consisted of blood. This sequence was found in a boy under 18 in good health.

CDR3 sequence reads: CASSSDVPGTGIDTEAFF. In nucleotides, the CDR3 is TGTGCCAGCAGCTCCGACGTCCCCGGGACAGGGATAGACACTGAAGCTTTCTTT. The chain employs TRBV14 and TRBJ1-1; 9 bases agree with TRBD1. The trim removed 5 bases at V and 3 bases at J, leaving 16 bases unmatched. The CDR3 has 18 amino acids. Germline V CDR1 and CDR2: SGHDN, FVKESK. Looking up the rest from reference TRBV14 and TRBJ1-1 gives the full variable domain: EAGVTQFPSHSVIEKGQTVTLRCDPISGHDNLYWYRRVMGKEIKFLLHFVKESKQDESGMPNNRFLAERTGGTYSTLKVQPAELEDSGVYFCASSSDVPGTGIDTEAFFGQGTRLTVV.